This TCR beta chain appears in the sequencing data of a study of human T cells and chemical hapten exposure. As for the study in general: In the roughly 25-week study, patients were dosed weekly with diphenylcyclopropenone on the scalp throughout. Alopecia areata, totalis or universalis affected patients who were mostly female. Study-level points and caveats: Expanded TCRs were compared with controls, and the expanded TCRs formed significantly more large CDR3 similarity clusters. Sensitizing to DPC left TCRs with a frequency above 1 in 1000 unaltered.

This CDR3 is 15 amino acids long. Trimming took 5 bases from V and 3 from J, leaving 14 bases between them. The germline CDR1 and CDR2 sequences are SGHAT and FQNNGV. As for this clonotype: Its antigen is not known.

Each CDR3 protein is one row after TCRdb ran MiXCR on the RACE reads. The sample contains about 80,000 distinct CDR3 sequences, 12% to 15% of which appear only once. This sample's time point: pre-sensitization, week 0. Treatment in this sample: therapeutic diphenylcyclopropenone sensitization with weekly scalp DPC. The receptor was derived from a woman aged 50 to 65 with alopecia areata. Some clones in this sample may be carry-over from other donors' samples. The rearrangement links TRBV11-2 to TRBJ2-1; D remains unclear. This sample comprised whole blood, obtained in connection with sensitization to the hapten diphenylcyclopropenone (DPC). The DNA for the CDR3 is TGTGCCAGCAGCGCCCGAAGTCTGGGCTACAATGAGCAGTTCTTC. Residues: CASSARSLGYNEQFF.